Reported below is one TCR beta chain. The antigen is undetermined. Here immunoSEQ multiplex PCR was the method, and the copy in TCRdb shows in-frame clones only, minus some. In the table there are some 80,000 clones, 75% to 95% of which are singletons. The source of the sample is a study of graft-versus-host responses after intestinal transplantation. Study-level information: Each recipient received anti-thymocyte globulin induction, then tacrolimus and steroids for two to three years.

Findings of the study overall: The study found high graft-versus-host to host-versus-graft clonal ratios in allografts of patients with graft-donor T cell macrochimerism.

The clonotype originates from a human donor who was the organ donor for an intestinal transplant. The sequencing here drew on unstimulated CD8+ T cells sorted from spleen or lymph node cells, taken before transplant.

CDR3: CASSLGSPGQGAEGYEQYF. The CDR3 DNA reads TGTGCCAGCAGCTTAGGGTCGCCGGGACAGGGGGCGGAGGGCTACGAGCAGTACTTC. The J gene is TRBJ2-7, the V gene TRBV5-5, with 12 bases fitting TRBD1. CDR3 size: 19 residues. Losses at the gene ends were 2 bases for V and 3 bases for J; bases not matched to a gene: 15. Per the germline V gene, CDR1 is SGHKS and CDR2 is YYEKEE (reference sequence).